The rows below give T cell receptor beta chains drawn from one sample of a study of blood T cell repertoires in COVID-19. The protocol was immunoSEQ multiplex PCR, while the TCRdb copy is restricted to in-frame clones and leaves out a portion. The sample holds approximately 250,000 clones, around 90% seen once. Sequenced: PBMCs or T cells enriched from blood (not recorded which). These TCRs come from a woman aged 25 to 45 with acute COVID-19. Both conserved end residues are part of each CDR3. The D gene is left open where the match is weak. The size of a clone is reported for some rows only, either as once, few or many, or as a class for expanded clones.

TRBD2 NA TRBJ2-3 TRBV6-5 TGTGCCAGCAGTACCGGACTAGCGTCGGCTACGCAGTATTTT CASSTGLASATQYF
TRBD1 NA TRBJ1-4 TRBV27 TGTGCCAGCAGTTCCGCCCGACAGGGATTTAATGAAAAACTGTTTTTT CASSSARQGFNEKLFF
TRBD2 many TRBJ2-7 TRBV7-8 TGTGCCAGCAGCTCGGTAAGGCTAGCGGGTTCTTACGAGCAGTACTTC CASSSVRLAGSYEQYF
TRBD1 NA TRBJ2-2 TRBV25-1 TGTGCCAGCAGTGAAGACGGGACAGGGGCGAACACCGGGGAGCTGTTTTTT CASSEDGTGANTGELFF
TRBD2 NA TRBJ2-3 TRBV18 TGTGCCAGCTCACCACAAACTAGCGGGAGCACAGATACGCAGTATTTT CASSPQTSGSTDTQYF
NA NA TRBJ2-2 TRBV2 TGTGCCAGCAGCGGTCCGGGAAATACCGGGGAGCTGTTTTTT CASSGPGNTGELFF
NA NA TRBJ1-2 TRBV19 TGTGCCAGTATAGAGGGGGTTCGTGGCGGCTACACCTTC CASIEGVRGGYTF
NA NA TRBJ2-1 TRBV2 TGTGCCAGCAGTGTGGCCGGGGGCTCCTACAATGAGCAGTTCTTC CASSVAGGSYNEQFF
TRBD2 NA TRBJ2-1 TRBV7-3 TGTGCCAGCAGCGCGGGGGGCCTTTACAATGAGCAGTTCTTC CASSAGGLYNEQFF
TRBD1 NA TRBJ2-2 TRBV30 TGTGCCTGGAGAAGGGGCCGGACAGGGATTTCATCCACCGGGGAGCTGTTTTTT CAWRRGRTGISSTGELFF
TRBD2 NA TRBJ2-2 TRBV9 TGTGCCAGCAGCGTCACTAGCGGGAGTGACACCGGGGAGCTGTTTTTT CASSVTSGSDTGELFF
TRBD2 NA TRBJ2-5 TRBV6-5 TGTGCCAGCAGATCAGGACTAGCGGGACTTGAGACCCAGTACTTC CASRSGLAGLETQYF
NA NA TRBJ2-7 TRBV5-5 TGTGCCAGCAGCGCGGGTGGACAGCCGACCTACGAGCAGTACTTC CASSAGGQPTYEQYF
TRBD1 NA TRBJ1-6 TRBV5-1 TGCGCCAGCAGCTTGATTTCCGGGACAGGGTTAAGTTCACCCCTCCACTTT CASSLISGTGLSSPLHF
TRBD2 NA TRBJ2-7 TRBV27 TGTGCCAGCAGCCTAGACCGGGGGGAGTACTTC CASSLDRGEYF
TRBD1 NA TRBJ1-5 TRBV7-2 TGTGCCAGCAGCTTAGGCGGGACAGGAAATCAGCCCCAGCATTTT CASSLGGTGNQPQHF
NA NA TRBJ2-5 TRBV7-8 TGTGCCAGCAGCTTAGCTAGCGCACAAGAGACCCAGTACTTC CASSLASAQETQYF
NA NA TRBJ1-6 TRBV5-1 TGCGCCAGCAGCTTGGTCCCGGGGGAAAGCTCCTATAATTCACCCCTCCACTTT CASSLVPGESSYNSPLHF
NA NA TRBJ1-1 TRBV29-1 TGCAGCGTTGGACTTCATCAGGGCACTGAAGCTTTCTTT CSVGLHQGTEAFF
TRBD2 NA TRBJ2-2 TRBV29-1 TGCAGCGTTGCGACTAGCGGGAGGGACACCGGGGAGCTGTTTTTT CSVATSGRDTGELFF
NA NA TRBJ2-7 TRBV7-7 TGTGCTAGCAGCTTAGCCCCAGGGCACACCTCCTACGAGCAGTACTTC CASSLAPGHTSYEQYF
NA NA TRBJ2-3 TRBV29-1 TGCAGCGTACGGGGGAGCACAGATACGCAGTATTTT CSVRGSTDTQYF
TRBD1 NA TRBJ1-6 TRBV11-2 TGTGCCAGCAGACAGAGTTACAGGGGGTATTATAATTCACCCCTCCACTTT CASRQSYRGYYNSPLHF
TRBD1 NA TRBJ1-6 TRBV19 TGTGCCAGTAGTAAGGAGGGGACAGGGCGTTCACCCCTCCACTTT CASSKEGTGRSPLHF
TRBD1 NA TRBJ2-2 TRBV29-1 TGCAGCTCGATGGACAGGGTGGGCGGGGAGCTGTTTTTT CSSMDRVGGELFF
TRBD2 NA TRBJ2-1 TRBV4-1 TGCGCCAGCAGACCTCTGGGCGGGAGCCCCTACAATGAGCAGTTCTTC CASRPLGGSPYNEQFF
TRBD2 NA TRBJ2-7 TRBV4-1 TGCGCCAGCAGCCAAGCTAGCGGGACCGGAGACTCCTACGAGCAGTACTTC CASSQASGTGDSYEQYF
NA NA TRBJ1-2 TRBV25-1 TGTGCCAGCAGTTCAGGGGATGGCTACACCTTC CASSSGDGYTF
TRBD1 NA TRBJ2-1 TRBV3-1/TRBV3-2 TGTGCCAGCAGCCCCTCCCGGGACAGCTACAATGAGCAGTTCTTC CASSPSRDSYNEQFF
TRBD1 NA TRBJ1-6 TRBV14 TGTGCCAGCAGCCTAACAGGGGGGTCACCCCTCCACTTT CASSLTGGSPLHF
NA NA TRBJ2-1 TRBV7-6 TGTGCCAGCAGCCCGGTACCAGGGGCTACCTCCAATGAGCAGTTCTTC CASSPVPGATSNEQFF
TRBD2 NA TRBJ2-1 TRBV7-9 TGTGCCAGCAGCTTAGAACCCGGGACTAGCGGGAGGGGCAATGAGCAGTTCTTC CASSLEPGTSGRGNEQFF
NA NA TRBJ2-7 TRBV6-5 TGTGCAGCAGGGATGACAGCCGACTACGAGCAGTACTTC CAAGMTADYEQYF
NA few TRBJ2-7 TRBV14 TGTGCCAGCAGCCAATTTTCCCACTACGAGCAGTACTTC CASSQFSHYEQYF
NA NA TRBJ1-1 TRBV11-2 TGTGCCAGCAGCCCTCCCCCGGGACACCAGAACACTGAAGCTTTCTTT CASSPPPGHQNTEAFF